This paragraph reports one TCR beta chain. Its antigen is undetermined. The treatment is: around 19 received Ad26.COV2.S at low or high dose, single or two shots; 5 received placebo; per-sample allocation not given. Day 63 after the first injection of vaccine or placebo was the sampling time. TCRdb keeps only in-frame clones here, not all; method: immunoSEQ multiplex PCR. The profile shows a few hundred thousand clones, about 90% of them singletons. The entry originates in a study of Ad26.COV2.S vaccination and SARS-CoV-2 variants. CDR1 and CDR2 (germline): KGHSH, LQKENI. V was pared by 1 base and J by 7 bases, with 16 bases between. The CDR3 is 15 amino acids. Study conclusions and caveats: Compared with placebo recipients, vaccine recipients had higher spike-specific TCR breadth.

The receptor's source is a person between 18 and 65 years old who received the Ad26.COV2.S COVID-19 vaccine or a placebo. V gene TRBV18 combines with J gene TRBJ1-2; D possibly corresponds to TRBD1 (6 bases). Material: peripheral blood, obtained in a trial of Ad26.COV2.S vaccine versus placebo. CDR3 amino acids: CASSPLPDRKSGYTF. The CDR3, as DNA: TGTGCCAGCTCACCACTTCCCGACAGGAAGTCTGGCTACACCTTC.